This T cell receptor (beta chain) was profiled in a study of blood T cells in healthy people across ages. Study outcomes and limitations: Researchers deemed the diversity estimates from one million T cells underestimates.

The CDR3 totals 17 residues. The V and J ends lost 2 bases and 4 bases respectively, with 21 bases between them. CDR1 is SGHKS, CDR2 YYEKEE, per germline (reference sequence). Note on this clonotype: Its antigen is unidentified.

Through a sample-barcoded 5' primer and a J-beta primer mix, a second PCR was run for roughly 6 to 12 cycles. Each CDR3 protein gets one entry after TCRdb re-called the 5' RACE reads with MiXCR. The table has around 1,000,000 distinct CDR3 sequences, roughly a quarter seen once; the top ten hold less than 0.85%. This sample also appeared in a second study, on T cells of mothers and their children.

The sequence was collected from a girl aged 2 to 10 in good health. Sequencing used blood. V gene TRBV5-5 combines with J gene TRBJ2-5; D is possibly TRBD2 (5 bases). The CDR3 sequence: CASSFSPGLVGIETQYF. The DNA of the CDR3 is TGTGCCAGCAGCTTTAGCCCGGGGTTAGTGGGAATAGAGACCCAGTACTTC. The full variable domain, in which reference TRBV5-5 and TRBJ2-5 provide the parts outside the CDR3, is DAGVTQSPTHLIKTRGQQVTLRCSPISGHKSVSWYQQVLGQGPQFIFQYYEKEERGRGNFPDRFSARQFPNYSSELNVNALLLGDSALYLCASSFSPGLVGIETQYFGPGTRLLVL.